A selection of T cell receptor beta chains follows, all from one sample in a study of technical replicates of blood from several donors. TCRdb's copy holds only in-frame clones and misses some; the assay was immunoSEQ multiplex PCR. The data show under 95,000 clones, with roughly 94% seen just once and approximately 0.27% held by the top ten. Material for sequencing was T cells isolated from PBMCs. The source of these receptors is a human donor in good health. Both conserved end residues are part of each CDR3. A D gene is named only where the DNA matches it firmly. Clone size appears in some rows only: once, few, many, or a class for an expanded clone.

J gene | clone size | D gene | V gene | CDR3 DNA | CDR3 protein
TRBJ1-3 | NA | NA | TRBV5-1 | TGCGCCAGCAGGGAGGAAGACACCATATATTTT | CASREEDTIYF
TRBJ1-1 | NA | NA | TRBV19 | TGTGCCAGTAGTATAAAGACAGGCCCCCACACTGAAGCTTTCTTT | CASSIKTGPHTEAFF
TRBJ1-2 | NA | TRBD1 | TRBV18 | TGTGCCAGCTCACAGGGGACAGGGGCCAACTATGGCTACACCTTC | CASSQGTGANYGYTF
TRBJ2-5 | NA | TRBD1 | TRBV19 | TGTGCCAGTAGTACCTACCTCCAGCAGGGGGCTCCCCAAGAGACCCAGTACTTC | CASSTYLQQGAPQETQYF
TRBJ1-1 | NA | NA | TRBV4-1 | TGCGCCAGCAGCCAGATCTCAGGGGTTCTCACTGAAGCTTTCTTT | CASSQISGVLTEAFF
TRBJ1-5 | NA | NA | TRBV30 | TGTGCCTGGAGTGGGACCGACTACAATCAGCCCCAGCATTTT | CAWSGTDYNQPQHF
TRBJ2-3 | NA | TRBD1 | TRBV30 | TGTGCCTGGTCAGGGGGCAGGATGACAGATACGCAGTATTTT | CAWSGGRMTDTQYF
TRBJ2-7 | NA | NA | TRBV2 | TGTGCCAGTGCGACCTACGAGCAGTACTTC | CASATYEQYF
TRBJ2-4 | NA | TRBD1 | TRBV30 | TGTGCCTGGAACTCCGGGACAGGGGCCGGGGCCAAAAACATTCAGTACTTC | CAWNSGTGAGAKNIQYF
TRBJ1-1 | NA | NA | TRBV4-1 | TGCGCCAGCAGCCAAGAGGACCGGCGGGGCACTGAAGCTTTCTTT | CASSQEDRRGTEAFF
TRBJ2-1 | once | NA | TRBV4-1 | TGCGCCAGCAGCCAAGGGCCCCAGCGCGATGAGCAGTTCTTC | CASSQGPQRDEQFF
TRBJ2-1 | NA | TRBD2 | TRBV4-2 | TGTGCCAGCAGCCAACTAGTAGGACTAGCGGGAGTCCGGGGGAATGAGCAGTTCTTC | CASSQLVGLAGVRGNEQFF
TRBJ2-3 | NA | NA | TRBV18 | TGTGCCAGCTCTCGGGCGGAGGGCACAGATACGCAGTATTTT | CASSRAEGTDTQYF
TRBJ1-2 | once | TRBD1 | TRBV29-1 | TGCAGCGTGGACAGGGTTTCCTATGGCTACACCTTC | CSVDRVSYGYTF
TRBJ1-2 | NA | NA | TRBV29-1 | TGCAGCGTTCTTTTATTCGGGGGGGCCGGCTATGGCTACACCTTC | CSVLLFGGAGYGYTF
TRBJ1-2 | NA | TRBD1 | TRBV30 | TGTGCCTGGGAGGACAGGGTGGGTGGCTACACCTTC | CAWEDRVGGYTF
TRBJ2-7 | NA | NA | TRBV25-1 | TGTGCCAGCTTAGAGCGACAGGCCGTAGTCTTTAATTACGAGCAGTACTTC | CASLERQAVVFNYEQYF
TRBJ1-2 | NA | NA | TRBV7-2 | TGTGCCAGCAGCTTTAGAGGGAAGGACTATGGCTACACCTTC | CASSFRGKDYGYTF
TRBJ2-7 | NA | TRBD2 | TRBV28 | TGTGCCAGCAGTGGGACTAGCGGGATCTACGAGCAGTACTTC | CASSGTSGIYEQYF
TRBJ2-3 | NA | NA | TRBV7-9 | TGTGCCAGCAGCTTAGGCGGGGACACAGATACGCAGTATTTT | CASSLGGDTDTQYF
TRBJ2-5 | NA | TRBD1 | TRBV6-1 | TGTGCCAGCAAAATTACAGGGGGCGTAGAGACCCAGTACTTC | CASKITGGVETQYF
TRBJ1-2 | NA | TRBD1 | TRBV5-4 | TGTGCCAGCAGCTTACTTTTGGGGACAGATGGCTACACCTTC | CASSLLLGTDGYTF
TRBJ1-4 | few | TRBD1 | TRBV4-1 | TGCGCCAGCAGCCAACGGGTCAGGGGGAATGAAAAACTGTTTTTT | CASSQRVRGNEKLFF
TRBJ2-7 | NA | TRBD1 | TRBV6-5 | TGTGCCAGCAGTCCCGGGACAGTCCCCTACGAGCAGTACTTC | CASSPGTVPYEQYF
TRBJ1-5 | NA | NA | TRBV10-3 | TGTGCCACCCTACGAGGGTTCGAAATTTATAGCAATCAGCCCCAGCATTTT | CATLRGFEIYSNQPQHF
TRBJ2-2 | NA | TRBD2 | TRBV10-3 | TGTGCCATCAGTGACGCGGGAGGGCCGTTCGACACCGGGGAGCTGTTTTTT | CAISDAGGPFDTGELFF
TRBJ1-5 | NA | NA | TRBV29-1 | TGCAGCGTTTCGACCTCGGGACTTCACAATCAGCCCCAGCATTTT | CSVSTSGLHNQPQHF
TRBJ2-7 | NA | NA | TRBV18 | TGTGCCAGCTCACCACGCACGAGCTTCCCCCTCTCCTACGAGCAGTACTTC | CASSPRTSFPLSYEQYF
TRBJ2-7 | NA | TRBD2 | TRBV15 | TGTGCCACCAGCGACCGACTAGCGGGGGTTCTTTACGAGCAGTACTTC | CATSDRLAGVLYEQYF
TRBJ1-5 | NA | NA | TRBV27 | TGTGCCAGCAGTTTAGATGTCGGTAACAATCAGCCCCAGCATTTT | CASSLDVGNNQPQHF
TRBJ2-1 | few | TRBD2 | TRBV4-1 | TGCGCCAGCAGCCCGCGGGGGGACTACAATGAGCAGTTCTTC | CASSPRGDYNEQFF
TRBJ1-1 | once | NA | TRBV5-1 | TGCGCCAGCAGCTTACAGGTGGCCCCGAGCACTGAAGCTTTCTTT | CASSLQVAPSTEAFF
TRBJ2-7 | NA | NA | TRBV19 | TGTGCCAGTAGTATCCTCCAGGGCGAGCAGTACTTC | CASSILQGEQYF
TRBJ1-2 | NA | NA | TRBV19 | TGTGCCAGTAGTATAGTCGGTCTGGGGCAGGGCCCGTCGAACTATGGCTACACCTTC | CASSIVGLGQGPSNYGYTF
TRBJ1-5 | NA | NA | TRBV5-8 | TGTGCCAGCAGCCCCCGGCAGCCCCAGCATTTT | CASSPRQPQHF
TRBJ1-1 | NA | TRBD1 | TRBV2 | TGTGCCATCTGGACCCGGGACAGGGAAGGATCGGAAGCTTTCTTT | CAIWTRDREGSEAFF
TRBJ1-2 | NA | NA | TRBV6-5 | TGTGCCAGCAGTTACCGGCAGGGGAGAGCTAACTATGGCTACACCTTC | CASSYRQGRANYGYTF
TRBJ2-2 | NA | TRBD2 | TRBV5-4 | TGTGCCAGCAGCGCCGCTCGGAGCGGGAGTTGGAACACCGGGGAGCTGTTTTTT | CASSAARSGSWNTGELFF
TRBJ1-1 | NA | TRBD1 | TRBV6-1 | TGTGCCAGCAGTGATTTAGCGGGACAGGGGAGCACTGAAGCTTTCTTT | CASSDLAGQGSTEAFF
TRBJ1-5 | NA | TRBD1 | TRBV5-1 | TGCGCCAGCAGTACCGGGACAGGGAGAAATCAGCCCCAGCATTTT | CASSTGTGRNQPQHF
TRBJ2-7 | NA | TRBD2 | TRBV4-1 | TGCGCCAGCAGCCCTATAGCGGGGGCCACCTACGAGCAGTACTTC | CASSPIAGATYEQYF
TRBJ1-1 | NA | NA | TRBV6-1 | TGTGCCAGCAGTGGGGCAGCCACAAACACTGAAGCTTTCTTT | CASSGAATNTEAFF
TRBJ2-3 | NA | NA | TRBV19 | TGTGCCAGTAGTAGCGGGCGCACAGATACGCAGTATTTT | CASSSGRTDTQYF
TRBJ2-1 | NA | TRBD2 | TRBV27 | TGTGCCAGCGGGACGTATAGGTTAGCGGGGGGCAATGAGCAGTTCTTC | CASGTYRLAGGNEQFF
TRBJ1-4 | NA | NA | TRBV6-1 | TGTGCCAGCAGTGACCCCCGTGGGGCGACTAATGAAAAACTGTTTTTT | CASSDPRGATNEKLFF